These T cell receptor beta chains were read from a single sample in a study of control samples from healthy donors and cancer patients. Clones were sequenced by immunoSEQ multiplex PCR, and TCRdb holds only the in-frame ones, with some missing. The top ten hold approximately 3% of the sample, which has around 100,000 clones, about nine tenths seen once. Source material: blood. These TCRs come from a human donor in good health. The donor label of this sample is uncertain. Both conserved end residues are part of each CDR3. D genes are given only for firm matches. Clone size, where shown, is once, few, many, or a class for clones that have expanded.

d_gene,v_gene,j_gene,abundance,CDR3nt,CDR3aa
.,TRBV3-1/TRBV3-2,TRBJ1-1,.,TGTGCCAGCAGCCCTACTGGAGGGCGTGCTGAAGCTTTCTTT,CASSPTGGRAEAFF
.,TRBV12-3/TRBV12-4,TRBJ1-6,once,TGTGCCAGCAGTAACAGGGTTAATTCACCCCTCCACTTT,CASSNRVNSPLHF
.,TRBV5-8,TRBJ1-4,.,TGTGCCAGCAGCGCGGCCCGCGGTCGTGAAAAACTGTTTTTT,CASSAARGREKLFF
.,TRBV12-5,TRBJ1-6,.,TGTGCTAGTGGTATGGGCCCCCCCAGGGAAAATTCACCCCTCCACTTT,CASGMGPPRENSPLHF
.,TRBV7-2,TRBJ1-4,.,TGTGCCAGCAGGTTAAGACGGGACTCCAATGAAAAACTGTTTTTT,CASRLRRDSNEKLFF
.,TRBV15,TRBJ1-5,once,TGTGCCACCAGCAGAGATCGGGGGCAGCCCCAGCATTTT,CATSRDRGQPQHF
.,TRBV4-2,TRBJ1-6,.,TGTGCCAGCAGCCAAGTCAATCCCCCTGGGAGCTCCTATAATTCACCCCTCCACTTT,CASSQVNPPGSSYNSPLHF
.,TRBV2,TRBJ2-1,few,TGTGCCAGCAGTTTCCGGTTGGAGCAGTTCTTC,CASSFRLEQFF
.,TRBV25-1,TRBJ2-3,few,TGTGCCAGCAGTTCGGTCCTACAGGCAGATACGCAGTATTTT,CASSSVLQADTQYF
.,TRBV5-1,TRBJ1-1,.,TGCGCCAGCAGCTTGTTGGGGGCCACTGAAGCTTTCTTT,CASSLLGATEAFF
TRBD1,TRBV6-5,TRBJ2-5,.,TGTGCCAGCAGATACAGGGGCTTAGAGACCCAGTACTTC,CASRYRGLETQYF
TRBD2,TRBV6-5,TRBJ2-2,.,TGTGCCACCCTGCCCGGGGGGTTTGAGACCGGGGAGCTGTTTTTT,CATLPGGFETGELFF
.,TRBV29-1,TRBJ1-5,.,TGCAGCGTTTCCCAGGGAAGTAAGCCCCAGCATTTT,CSVSQGSKPQHF
TRBD2,TRBV24-1,TRBJ2-3,.,TGTGCCACCAGTGACTATGGGACTAGCGCCACAGATACGCAGTATTTT,CATSDYGTSATDTQYF
.,TRBV12-5,TRBJ2-1,.,TGTGCTAGTGGACAGACAAGCTACAATGAGCAGTTCTTC,CASGQTSYNEQFF
.,TRBV18,TRBJ2-7,.,TGTGCCAGCTCACCAACGGAAACCTACGAGCAGTACTTC,CASSPTETYEQYF
.,TRBV6-4,TRBJ1-1,.,TGTGCCAGCAGTGAACTCGGGGGGGCTGAAGCTTTCTTT,CASSELGGAEAFF
.,TRBV19,TRBJ1-1,.,TGTGCCAGTAGTATACAGGGGCGGCACACTGAAGCTTTCTTT,CASSIQGRHTEAFF
.,TRBV27,TRBJ1-4,.,TGTGCCAGCAGTTCCCAAAGTTTTGGGAGGACTAATGAAAAACTGTTTTTT,CASSSQSFGRTNEKLFF
TRBD2,TRBV19,TRBJ2-1,.,TGTGCCAGTAGTATTCAGCGCGGGGGAAGGTACAATGAGCAGTTCTTC,CASSIQRGGRYNEQFF
.,TRBV4-1,TRBJ2-3,few,TGCGCCAGCAGCCAAATGGACTTAATTAGCACAGATACGCAGTATTTT,CASSQMDLISTDTQYF
.,TRBV9,TRBJ2-3,.,TGTGCCAGCAGCGAGTTTTCAGGACCTGGGTCAGATACGCAGTATTTT,CASSEFSGPGSDTQYF
.,TRBV9,TRBJ1-5,.,TGTGCCAGCAGCGAGGGAGGGATCAATCAGCCCCAGCATTTT,CASSEGGINQPQHF
.,TRBV7-2,TRBJ2-5,.,TGTGCCAGCAGCTTAGGGGGGAATCAAGAGACCCAGTACTTC,CASSLGGNQETQYF
.,TRBV25-1,TRBJ2-4,.,TGTGCCAGCAGGGGGCAAGGTTACATTCAGTACTTC,CASRGQGYIQYF
.,TRBV30,TRBJ1-1,.,TGTGCCTGGAGTGTACCCGGGGGTCTGAGGACTGAAGCTTTCTTT,CAWSVPGGLRTEAFF
TRBD1,TRBV7-8,TRBJ1-1,.,TGTGCCAGCAGCTTAGACATGTGGACAGGGGGGAACACTGAAGCTTTCTTT,CASSLDMWTGGNTEAFF
.,TRBV9,TRBJ2-3,.,TGTGCCAGCAGCGCCTCGGGCGGGTCCAACACAGATACGCAGTATTTT,CASSASGGSNTDTQYF
.,TRBV25-1,TRBJ1-5,.,TGTGCCAGCAGTAAGGGAGGCGGCAATCAGCCCCAGCATTTT,CASSKGGGNQPQHF
.,TRBV30,TRBJ2-7,few,TGTGCCTGGAGTGTTCGTGGGCTCGAGCAGTACTTC,CAWSVRGLEQYF
TRBD1,TRBV6-5,TRBJ2-7,.,TGTGCCAGCAGAACGTGGGGACAGGGGACCTACGAGCAGTACTTC,CASRTWGQGTYEQYF
.,TRBV5-5,TRBJ1-3,.,TGTGCCAGCAGCTTGGGTGCAGGGAAGTCTGGAAACACCATATATTTT,CASSLGAGKSGNTIYF
TRBD2,TRBV19,TRBJ2-1,.,TGTGCCAGTAGTTTGGGGCAGCGGGGGGGCTATAATGAGCAGTTCTTC,CASSLGQRGGYNEQFF
.,TRBV14,TRBJ2-2,.,TGTGCCAGCAGCCAACGGGGGAACACCGGGGAGCTGTTTTTT,CASSQRGNTGELFF
.,TRBV11-2,TRBJ2-2,.,TGTGCCAGCAGCTTAGAGTATGGGACCACCGGGGAGCTGTTTTTT,CASSLEYGTTGELFF
.,TRBV5-4,TRBJ2-7,.,TGTGCCAGCAGCTTGGGCCGCTACGAGCAGTACTTC,CASSLGRYEQYF
TRBD1,TRBV10-3,TRBJ1-1,once,TGTGCCGCACGGACAGGGGGGAACACTGAAGCTTTCTTT,CAARTGGNTEAFF
.,TRBV12-3/TRBV12-4,TRBJ1-6,once,TGTGCCAGCAGAGAACCCGGTTTATCCCTCCACTTT,CASREPGLSLHF
.,TRBV5-5,TRBJ1-5,.,TGTGCCAGCAGCTTGAATCTGGTTCACCAGCCCCAGCATTTT,CASSLNLVHQPQHF
.,TRBV21-1,TRBJ1-2,once,TGTGCCAGCAGCAAAATTATAACAGCTATCTATGGCTACACCTTC,CASSKIITAIYGYTF
.,TRBV5-4,TRBJ2-2,.,TGTGCCAGCACCCCGGACAGTAACACCGGGGAGCTGTTTTTT,CASTPDSNTGELFF
.,TRBV28,TRBJ1-2,.,TGTGCCAGCAGTTCTCCGCCCAGGGCAGAATTGATCTATGGCTACACCTTC,CASSSPPRAELIYGYTF
TRBD1,TRBV20-1,TRBJ1-3,.,TGCAGTGCTAGTGAATGGACAGGGTTGGGAGGAAACACCATATATTTT,CSASEWTGLGGNTIYF
.,TRBV18,TRBJ1-6,.,TGTGCCAGCTCACCAGGAGGGATGGGTCCCCTCCACTTT,CASSPGGMGPLHF
.,TRBV28,TRBJ2-1,.,TGTGCCAGCACCAAAACAGGGTACAATGAGCAGTTCTTC,CASTKTGYNEQFF
.,TRBV19,TRBJ1-5,once,TGTGCCAGTAGTATGAATAGCAATCAGCCCCAGCATTTT,CASSMNSNQPQHF
TRBD1,TRBV28,TRBJ1-6,.,TGTGCCAGCAGCCAAGCGGGACAGACGAATTCACCCCTCCACTTT,CASSQAGQTNSPLHF
.,TRBV29-1,TRBJ1-2,.,TGCAGCGTTGAAGAACAGGGACTCTATGGCTACACCTTC,CSVEEQGLYGYTF
TRBD2,TRBV6-5,TRBJ2-1,.,TGTGCCAGCACTCCCAGCGGGGGGGCCAATGAGCAGTTCTTC,CASTPSGGANEQFF